These 28 T cell receptor beta chains were sequenced from one sample in a study of blood T cell repertoires in COVID-19. The protocol was immunoSEQ multiplex PCR, while the TCRdb copy is restricted to in-frame clones and leaves out a portion. The table shows approximately 40,000 clones, with about 85% occurring only once. Sequenced material: peripheral blood. The receptors originated from a man aged 55 to 69 with COVID-19, enrolled during active disease.

V usage is TRBV5-1 and J usage is TRBJ1-5; 8 bases fit TRBD1. V shed 4 bases, J shed 3 bases, and the junction held 3 bases outside the gene matches. Per germline, CDR1 SGHRS and CDR2 YFSETQ. The CDR3 runs 14 residues. The CDR3 region is CASSPTGVNQPQHF. The CDR3 DNA is TGCGCCAGCAGCCCGACAGGGGTCAATCAGCCCCAGCATTTT.

This clone is deemed medium-sized (0.01 to 0.1%). The chain has TRBV9 and TRBJ2-3, with a tentative D call TRBD1 (7 bases). Germline values: CDR1 SGDLS, CDR2 YYNGEE. The CDR3 sequence is 17 residues long. V was shortened by 0 bases and J by 0 bases, with 14 bases between the two germline ends. The CDR3, as DNA: TGTGCCAGCAGCGTAGATGCCAGGGGGACTAGCACAGATACGCAGTATTTT. Translating it yields CASSVDARGTSTDTQYF.

The genes are TRBV6-5 and TRBJ2-7, with 9 bases that match TRBD1. This CDR3 is 15 amino acids long. Germline CDR1 is MNHEY and CDR2 is SVGAGI. V trimming: 6 bases; J trimming: 3 bases; junction bases outside the gene matches: 9. CDR3 in DNA: TGTGCCAGCAGCCAGACGACAGGGGGACACTACGAGCAGTACTTC. Amino acids: CASSQTTGGHYEQYF.

The chain combines TRBV6-5 with TRBJ1-4; maybe TRBD1 (6 bases). Germline V CDR1 and CDR2: MNHEY, SVGAGI. Trimming removed 2 bases at V and 8 bases at J, with 18 bases between. The CDR3 runs 16 residues. The CDR3 DNA sequence: TGTGCCAGCAGTTACGGATGGGGACATGAAAACGAAAAACTGTTTTTT. This encodes CASSYGWGHENEKLFF.

The chain links TRBV7-3 to TRBJ1-5; D possibly corresponds to TRBD1 (5 bases). This CDR3 region has 15 residues. CDR1 is SGHTA, CDR2 FQGTGA, per germline. Trimming removed 2 bases from V and 2 bases from J, with 10 bases in between. The CDR3 loop is CASSLDGGGNQPQHF. In nucleotides, the CDR3 is TGTGCCAGCAGCTTAGATGGGGGGGGCAATCAGCCCCAGCATTTT. Using reference TRBV7-3 and TRBJ1-5 for the parts outside the CDR3, the full variable domain is GAGVSQTPSNKVTEKGKYVELRCDPISGHTALYWYRQSLGQGPEFLIYFQGTGAADDSGLPNDRFFAVRPEGSVSTLKIQRTERGDSAVYLCASSLDGGGNQPQHFGDGTRLSIL.

The chain joins TRBV19 to TRBJ2-3; TRBD1 is a possible D gene (5 bases). Germline V gene lookup returns CDR1 LNHDA and CDR2 SQIVND (reference sequence). Trimming pared 6 bases from V and 5 bases from J, leaving 21 bases between. The CDR3 runs 16 residues. This chain's CDR3 is CASSPQGALHGDTQYF. Here the CDR3 DNA reads TGTGCCAGTAGCCCCCAAGGGGCTCTCCACGGAGATACGCAGTATTTT.

This rearrangement joins TRBV2 to TRBJ1-3, with 7 nucleotides matching TRBD1. V was pared by 6 bases and J by 0 bases, with 11 bases of the junction left unmatched. Germline CDR1 is SNHLY and CDR2 is FYNNEI. The CDR3 loop spans 17 amino acids. This chain's CDR3 is CASSPSPGQLSGNTIYF. In DNA, the CDR3 is TGTGCCAGCAGCCCAAGCCCGGGACAGCTCTCTGGAAACACCATATATTTT.

The V and J genes are TRBV4-3 and TRBJ1-2; no definite D call. This CDR3 is 13 amino acids long. Trimming stripped 3 bases from V and 7 bases from J, with 12 bases between. Per the germline V gene, CDR1 is LGHNA and CDR2 is YSLEER. In nucleotides, the CDR3 is TGCGCCAGCAGCCAGACCCAGGTAACTGGCTACACCTTC. Its translation: CASSQTQVTGYTF.

The chain recombines TRBV28 with TRBJ2-7; D unresolved. Germline loops: CDR1 MDHEN, CDR2 SYDVKM. This CDR3 comprises 14 residues. The V end lost 7 bases, the J end lost 1 base, and 14 bases lay between the germline ends. Here the CDR3 reads CASNTVITSYEQYF. In nucleotides, the CDR3 is TGTGCCAGCAATACGGTAATAACTTCCTACGAGCAGTACTTC. Combining the CDR3 with reference TRBV28 and TRBJ2-7 gives the whole variable domain DVKVTQSSRYLVKRTGEKVFLECVQDMDHENMFWYRQDPGLGLRLIYFSYDVKMKEKGDIPEGYSVSREKKERFSLILESASTNQTSMYLCASNTVITSYEQYFGPGTRLTVT.

The V call is TRBV6-2 or TRBV6-3, the J call TRBJ2-7; 8 bases line up with TRBD1. Germline V CDR1 and CDR2: MNHEY, SVGEGT. Unmatched junction bases numbered 11, after V lost 6 bases and J lost 1 base. The CDR3 is 16 residues long. The CDR3 DNA sequence: TGTGCCAGCAGCTCAGTACTCCGGGACAGGTCCTACGAGCAGTACTTC. This encodes CASSSVLRDRSYEQYF.

This chain joins TRBV14 and TRBJ1-4; D ambiguous. CDR3 length equals 17 residues. The germline V gene encodes CDR1 SGHDN and CDR2 FVKESK. The ends were cut back, 1 base at V and 2 bases at J, with 14 bases in the middle. This CDR3 is CASSQGVLQATNEKLFF. DNA for the CDR3: TGTGCCAGCAGCCAAGGGGTTCTGCAGGCGACTAATGAAAAACTGTTTTTT.

The chain joins TRBV25-1 to TRBJ2-5, with 8 bases that match TRBD1. CDR1 and CDR2 from the germline V gene are MGHDK and SYGVNS. There are 15 residues in the CDR3. V was pared by 2 bases and J by 5 bases, with 7 bases of the junction left unmatched. This CDR3 reads CASSERDRGTETQYF. CDR3 coding DNA: TGTGCCAGCAGTGAACGAGACAGGGGCACGGAGACCCAGTACTTC.

The V call is TRBV24-1, the J call TRBJ2-1; 14 bases fit TRBD2. Unmatched junction bases numbered 3, after V lost 0 bases and J lost 0 bases. This CDR3 spans 19 amino acids. Germline V CDR1 and CDR2: KGHDR, SFDVKD. CDR3 coding DNA: TGTGCCACCAGTGATTTGGGGACTAGCGGGAGTAGCTCCTACAATGAGCAGTTCTTC. Protein: CATSDLGTSGSSSYNEQFF.

This chain links TRBV3-1 (or the pseudogene TRBV3-2) with TRBJ1-3; tentatively, D is TRBD1 (5 bases). Looked up from germline, CDR1 is LGHDT and CDR2 is YNNKEL (reference sequence). This CDR3 spans 14 amino acids. The V and J ends lost 1 base and 4 bases respectively, with 8 bases between them. The CDR3 loop is CASSQAGGGNTIYF. CDR3 in DNA: TGTGCCAGCAGCCAAGCCGGGGGGGGAAACACCATATATTTT.

In nucleotides, the CDR3 is TGCAGCGTCCAATCAGGGGAACCAGCTTTCTTT. This translates into CSVQSGEPAFF. The chain is built from TRBV29-1 and TRBJ1-1; D may be TRBD1 (6 bases). V dropped 6 bases and J dropped 10 bases, with 15 bases sitting between them. Per the germline V gene, CDR1 is SQVTM and CDR2 is ANQGSEA. The CDR3 length is 11 residues. Full variable domain (outside the CDR3, taken from reference TRBV29-1 and TRBJ1-1): SAVISQKPSRDICQRGTSLTIQCQVDSQVTMMFWYRQQPGQSLTLIATANQGSEATYESGFVIDKFPISRPNLTFSTLTVSNMSPEDSSIYLCSVQSGEPAFFGQGTRLTVV.

J is TRBJ2-7 and V is TRBV7-2; 7 bases agree with TRBD2. Looked up from germline, CDR1 is SGHTA and CDR2 is FQGNSA. V lost 5 bases to trimming and J lost 5 bases; unmatched junction nucleotides: 12. There are 15 residues in the CDR3. CDR3 coding DNA: TGTGCCAGCAGCCAAAGCGGGAAGAATGGCGACGAGCAGTACTTC. Its protein product is CASSQSGKNGDEQYF.

This clone appeared a few times. The chain is built from TRBV9 and TRBJ2-7, with TRBD1 matching over 7 bases. The germline V gene encodes CDR1 SGDLS and CDR2 YYNGEE. The V and J ends lost 7 bases and 7 bases, in that order; junction bases with no gene match: 8. The CDR3 is 12 amino acids. CDR3 protein: CASAKTGREQYF. As DNA, the CDR3 is TGTGCCAGCGCGAAGACAGGGCGGGAGCAGTACTTC.

The rearrangement uses TRBV4-2 and TRBJ1-1; D may be TRBD1 (5 bases). The germline CDR1 and CDR2 sequences are LGHNA and YNFKEQ. Trimming pared 4 bases from V and 8 bases from J, leaving 17 bases between. CDR3 size: 14 residues. The CDR3 DNA follows: TGTGCCAGCAGCCTCTGGGGGGGGGAGATGGAAGCTTTCTTT. Translated, it gives CASSLWGGEMEAFF.

The chain carries TRBV6-5 and TRBJ2-7; D possibly corresponds to TRBD1 (5 bases). Germline CDR1 is MNHEY and CDR2 is SVGAGI. The CDR3 has 15 residues. Trimming took off 5 bases at V and 4 bases at J, with 18 bases between the two ends. The CDR3 loop is CASSTGATKGYEQYF. As DNA, the CDR3 is TGTGCCAGCAGTACTGGGGCCACTAAAGGGTACGAGCAGTACTTC.

The chain has TRBV11-3 and TRBJ1-4, with D possibly being TRBD1 (6 bases). Germline-derived CDR1 and CDR2 are SGHNT and YENEEA. This CDR3 comprises 15 residues. V lost 6 bases to trimming and J lost 0 bases, with 11 bases between them. The CDR3 loop reads CASRRGRSTNEKLFF. DNA for the CDR3: TGTGCCAGCAGGCGGGGGCGATCAACTAATGAAAAACTGTTTTTT.

The genes are TRBV18 and TRBJ1-4; D not certain. Germline V lookup: CDR1 KGHSH, CDR2 LQKENI. CDR3 length: 20 amino acids. Trimming took 2 bases from V and 0 from J, leaving 22 bases between them. The CDR3 bases are TGTGCCAGCTCACCATCTTCCTATTCTGTACCCTTTTCAACTAATGAAAAACTGTTTTTT. Protein: CASSPSSYSVPFSTNEKLFF. The full variable domain, in which reference TRBV18 and TRBJ1-4 provide the parts outside the CDR3, is NAGVMQNPRHLVRRRGQEARLRCSPMKGHSHVYWYRQLPEEGLKFMVYLQKENIIDESGMPKERFSAEFPKEGPSILRIQQVVRGDSAAYFCASSPSSYSVPFSTNEKLFFGSGTQLSVL.

The V gene is TRBV9, the J gene TRBJ1-4; D not certain. V lost 3 bases and J lost 0, with 6 bases in between. The CDR3 is made up of 14 amino acids. Germline V gene data show CDR1 as SGDLS and CDR2 as YYNGEE. The CDR3 loop reads CASSDSATNEKLFF. The CDR3, as DNA: TGTGCCAGCAGCGACAGTGCAACTAATGAAAAACTGTTTTTT.

This clone was observed once. V and J are TRBV24-1 and TRBJ1-2; D is undetermined. Germline values: CDR1 KGHDR, CDR2 SFDVKD. V was cut by 4 bases and J by 7 bases, with 12 bases left in between. This CDR3 region has 13 residues. CDR3 coding DNA: TGTGCCACCAGTGACGACCCACGCGGTGGCTACACCTTC. Residues: CATSDDPRGGYTF.

This sequence joins TRBV18 and TRBJ2-1; 11 positions match TRBD2. From germline, CDR1 is KGHSH and CDR2 LQKENI. This CDR3 is 15 amino acids long. V was pared by 6 bases and J by 5 bases, with 6 bases of the junction left unmatched. The CDR3 spells CASSHTSGRNNEQFF. The CDR3 DNA sequence: TGTGCCAGCTCGCACACTAGCGGGAGAAACAATGAGCAGTTCTTC.

The chain carries TRBV28 and TRBJ1-1; the D is unclear. CDR3 length: 13 residues. The germline gives CDR1 MDHEN, CDR2 SYDVKM. Trimming shortened V by 10 bases and J by 11 bases, and 23 bases separated the two germline ends. The CDR3 DNA reads as TGTGCCACCCTAACTCTTGGAGGACTGAGGGCTTTCTTT. Amino acids: CATLTLGGLRAFF. Looking up the rest from reference TRBV28 and TRBJ1-1 gives the full variable domain: DVKVTQSSRYLVKRTGEKVFLECVQDMDHENMFWYRQDPGLGLRLIYFSYDVKMKEKGDIPEGYSVSREKKERFSLILESASTNQTSMYLCATLTLGGLRAFFGQGTRLTVV.

The rearrangement joins TRBV3-1 (or the pseudogene TRBV3-2) to TRBJ1-2, with D perhaps TRBD1 (5 bases). The V end was cut by 0 bases, the J end by 2 bases, with 7 bases between. The CDR3 consists of 14 residues. The V gene's germline CDR1 is LGHDT and CDR2 YNNKEL (reference sequence). The CDR3 coding sequence is TGTGCCAGCAGCCAAGATAGGGGAAACTATGGCTACACCTTC. This translates into CASSQDRGNYGYTF.

The chain has TRBV15 and TRBJ1-5, with D unresolved. CDR1 is LNHNV, CDR2 YYDKDF, per germline (reference sequence). V was cut by 5 bases and J by 5 bases, with 19 bases left in between. This CDR3 has 16 amino acids. The CDR3, as DNA: TGTGCCACCAGCTCGCCCAGACAAACCTTCGATCAGCCCCAGCATTTT. It is translated as CATSSPRQTFDQPQHF. Combining the CDR3 with reference TRBV15 and TRBJ1-5 gives the whole variable domain DAMVIQNPRYQVTQFGKPVTLSCSQTLNHNVMYWYQQKSSQAPKLLFHYYDKDFNNEADTPDNFQSRRPNTSFCFLDIRSPGLGDTAMYLCATSSPRQTFDQPQHFGDGTRLSIL.

This chain links TRBV5-1 with TRBJ2-6; 11 nucleotides line up with TRBD2. The V and J ends lost 1 base and 2 bases, in that order; junction bases with no gene match: 5. This CDR3 spans 18 amino acids. In germline, CDR1 is SGHRS, CDR2 YFSETQ. This CDR3 is CASSLSLAGVTGANVLTF. CDR3 sequence (DNA): TGCGCCAGCAGCTTGTCACTAGCGGGAGTTACTGGGGCCAACGTCCTGACTTTC.